This T cell receptor (beta chain) is from a study of cytomegalovirus exposure and HLA in healthy donors. This CDR3 is built from 13 residues. V lost 0 bases and J lost 5, with 7 bases in between. CDR1 and CDR2 from the germline V gene are MNHEY and SVGAGI. The PCR contained 60 Vbeta and 13 Jbeta primers. Here immunoSEQ multiplex PCR was the method, and the copy in TCRdb shows in-frame clones only, minus some. The data show approximately 100,000 clones, about 80% seen once. This clone has just a few counts. Its antigen is not known. These donors counted as nominally healthy when sampled, but unrecorded immune exposures were likely. General observations from the study: The study put 150 or so TCR beta chains on its list as cytomegalovirus-associated. The study found most TCR sequences rare, yet found some public TCRs in many donors.

This clonotype was sampled from a woman in her forties or fifties in good health and CMV-seropositive. Sequencing was carried out using PBMCs. This chain connects TRBV6-5 to TRBJ1-2; D unclear. DNA for the CDR3: TGTGCCAGCAGTTACTCTTCCCTTTATGGCTACACCTTC. This codes for CASSYSSLYGYTF.